The clone carrying this T cell receptor (beta chain) was counted between two and nine times. The antigen remains unidentified. Of the isolated RNA, all was reverse transcribed, and so the sequenced material was expressed TCRB transcripts. This table comes from immunoSEQ multiplex PCR, and its TCRdb copy is limited to in-frame clones, with some not included. The sample shows about 150,000 clones, roughly 11% of them seen only once. This entry is derived from a study of beta chain features in type 1 diabetes. Findings and limits, study-wide: In type 1 diabetes patients, VDJ junctions had fewer insertions; deletions at these junctions were more frequent. Any role of HLA type in TCRB rearrangement remained unresolved here. Naive, central memory and regulatory TCRB repertoires appeared more similar among patients than healthy donors. Shortening that was moderate but significant affected the TCRB CDR3s of Type 1 diabetes patients in all four CD4+ subsets.

The clonotype originates from a man in his late teens or twenties in good health. Sequencing input: central memory CD4+ T cells from blood.

CDR3 nucleotides: TGTGCCAGCAGTGTTCAGAGGAACACTGAAGCTTTCTTT. This encodes CASSVQRNTEAFF. This sequence joins TRBV6-5 and TRBJ1-1; D is uncertain. Looked up from germline, CDR1 is MNHEY and CDR2 is SVGAGI. The V and J ends lost 5 bases and 1 base respectively, with 8 bases between them. This CDR3 region has 13 residues.